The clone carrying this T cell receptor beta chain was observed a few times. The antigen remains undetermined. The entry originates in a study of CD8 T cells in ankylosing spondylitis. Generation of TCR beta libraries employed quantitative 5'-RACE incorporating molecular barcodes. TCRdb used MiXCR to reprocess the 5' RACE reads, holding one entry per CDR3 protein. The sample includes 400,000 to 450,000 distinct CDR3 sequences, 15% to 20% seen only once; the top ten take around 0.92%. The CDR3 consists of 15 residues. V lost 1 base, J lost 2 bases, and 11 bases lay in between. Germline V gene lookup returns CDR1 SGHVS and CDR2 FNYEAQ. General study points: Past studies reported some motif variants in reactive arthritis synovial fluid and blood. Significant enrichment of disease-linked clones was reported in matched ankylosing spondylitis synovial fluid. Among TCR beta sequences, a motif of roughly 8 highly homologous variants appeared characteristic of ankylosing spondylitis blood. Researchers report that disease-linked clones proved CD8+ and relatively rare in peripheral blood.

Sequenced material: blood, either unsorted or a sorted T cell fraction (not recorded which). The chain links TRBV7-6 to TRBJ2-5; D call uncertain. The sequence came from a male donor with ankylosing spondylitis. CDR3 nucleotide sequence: TGTGCCAGCAGCTTAGGTGGCCGTGGACAAGAGACCCAGTACTTC. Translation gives CASSLGGRGQETQYF.